The 4 T cell receptor beta chains in this list originate from one sample, sequenced in a study of shared clonotypes between healthy human individuals. This table comes from immunoSEQ multiplex PCR, and its TCRdb copy is limited to in-frame clones, with some not included. The profile shows millions of clones, roughly 94% of them singletons. Naive CD8 populations comprised CD45RO-negative cells positively selected for CCR7, excluding terminally differentiated effector memory CD45RA+ cells. Sequenced: naive CD8+ T cells sorted from blood. The receptors come from a man aged 18 to 29 in good health.

The chain links TRBV2 to TRBJ2-7, with 8 bases aligning to TRBD2. This CDR3 comprises 15 residues. V lost 6 bases and J lost 0; bases outside the gene matches: 7. The germline CDR1 and CDR2 sequences are SNHLY and FYNNEI. The CDR3 loop reads CASSPPSGSSYEQYF. CDR3 coding DNA: TGTGCCAGCAGCCCCCCCAGCGGGAGCTCCTACGAGCAGTACTTC.

This CDR3 reads CASSGTGQVKYF. The CDR3 DNA follows: TGTGCCAGCAGCGGAACAGGACAGGTTAAGTACTTC. This chain uses TRBV9 with TRBJ2-7; 7 bases line up with TRBD1. This CDR3 contains 12 residues. CDR1 is SGDLS and CDR2 is YYNGEE in the germline V gene. With 3 bases clipped from V and 11 bases from J, the junction kept 8 bases outside the gene matches.

The chain recombines TRBV27 with TRBJ2-5; TRBD1 aligns across 9 bases. Germline CDR1 is MNHEY and CDR2 is SMNVEV (reference sequence). The length of the CDR3 is 14 residues. V was clipped by 7 bases and J by 4 bases; unmatched bases: 7. This chain's CDR3 is CASTDRGRSETQYF. DNA of the CDR3: TGTGCCAGCACGGACAGGGGTCGATCAGAGACCCAGTACTTC.

The chain carries TRBV10-3 and TRBJ2-7; possible D gene TRBD1, 6 bases. Germline values: CDR1 ENHRY, CDR2 SYGVKD. The CDR3 consists of 21 residues. V was clipped by 0 bases and J by 0 bases, with 27 bases between them. CDR3 residues: CAISESGARRGGNLLSYEQYF. For the CDR3, the DNA is TGTGCCATCAGTGAGTCGGGTGCCAGGAGAGGGGGAAACCTACTCTCCTACGAGCAGTACTTC.